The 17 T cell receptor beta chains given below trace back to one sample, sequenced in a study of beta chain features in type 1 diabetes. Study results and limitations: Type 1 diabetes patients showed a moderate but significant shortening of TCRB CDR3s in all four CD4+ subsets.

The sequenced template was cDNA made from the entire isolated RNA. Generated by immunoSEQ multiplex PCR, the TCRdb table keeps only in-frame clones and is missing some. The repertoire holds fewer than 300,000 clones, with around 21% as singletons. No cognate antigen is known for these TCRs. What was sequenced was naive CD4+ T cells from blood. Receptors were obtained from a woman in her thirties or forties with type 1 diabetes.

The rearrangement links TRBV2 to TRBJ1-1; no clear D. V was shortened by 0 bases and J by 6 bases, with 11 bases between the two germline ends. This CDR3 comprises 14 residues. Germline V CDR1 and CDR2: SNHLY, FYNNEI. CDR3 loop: CASSEAFGGAEAFF. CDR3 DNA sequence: TGTGCCAGCAGTGAAGCGTTCGGAGGCGCTGAAGCTTTCTTT.

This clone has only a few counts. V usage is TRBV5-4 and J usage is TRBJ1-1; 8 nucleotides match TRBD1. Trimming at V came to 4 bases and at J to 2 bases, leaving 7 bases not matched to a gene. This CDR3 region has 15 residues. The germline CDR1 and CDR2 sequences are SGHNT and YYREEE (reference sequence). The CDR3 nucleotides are TGTGCCAGCAGCCTACCGGGACAGGCTAACACTGAAGCTTTCTTT. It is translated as CASSLPGQANTEAFF.

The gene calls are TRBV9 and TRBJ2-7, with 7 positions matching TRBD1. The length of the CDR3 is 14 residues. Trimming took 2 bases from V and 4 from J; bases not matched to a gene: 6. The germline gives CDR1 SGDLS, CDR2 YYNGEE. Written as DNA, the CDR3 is TGTGCCAGCAGCGTGAGACAGGGCGATTACGAGCAGTACTTC. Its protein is CASSVRQGDYEQYF.

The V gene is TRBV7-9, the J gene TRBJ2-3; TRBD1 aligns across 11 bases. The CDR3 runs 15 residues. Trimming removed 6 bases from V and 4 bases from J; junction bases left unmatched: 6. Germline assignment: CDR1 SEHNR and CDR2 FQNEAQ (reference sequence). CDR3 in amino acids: CASSSGQGVADTQYF. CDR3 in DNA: TGTGCCAGCAGTTCGGGACAGGGGGTGGCAGATACGCAGTATTTT.

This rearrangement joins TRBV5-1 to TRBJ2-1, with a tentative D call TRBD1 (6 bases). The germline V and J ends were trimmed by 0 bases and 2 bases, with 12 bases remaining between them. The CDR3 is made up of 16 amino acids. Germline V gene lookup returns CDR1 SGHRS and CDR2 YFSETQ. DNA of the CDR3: TGCGCCAGCAGCTTGGAAGGGGGTTTCCCCTACAATGAGCAGTTCTTC. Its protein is CASSLEGGFPYNEQFF.

The CDR3 DNA reads as TGTGCCAGCAGTCGACAGGGTATGGATACGCAGTATTTT. Translation: CASSRQGMDTQYF. The chain employs TRBV2 and TRBJ2-3; 7 bases match TRBD1. Germline V gene sequence: CDR1 SNHLY, CDR2 FYNNEI. The trim removed 5 bases at V and 6 bases at J, leaving 5 bases unmatched. The CDR3 covers 13 residues.

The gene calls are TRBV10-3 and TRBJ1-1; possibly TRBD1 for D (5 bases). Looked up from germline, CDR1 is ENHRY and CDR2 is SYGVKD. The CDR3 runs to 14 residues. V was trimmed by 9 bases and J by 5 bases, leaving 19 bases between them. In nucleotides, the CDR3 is TGTGCCATATCGGGACCCCGGGAGGGGACTGAAGCTTTCTTT. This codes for CAISGPREGTEAFF.

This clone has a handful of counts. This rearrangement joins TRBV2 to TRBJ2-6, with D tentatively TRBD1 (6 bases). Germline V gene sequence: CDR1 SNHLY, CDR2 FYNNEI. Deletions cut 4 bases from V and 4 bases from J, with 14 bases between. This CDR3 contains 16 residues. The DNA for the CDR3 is TGTGCCAGCAGTGGGGACAAGGGCTCCGGGGCCAACGTCCTGACTTTC. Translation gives CASSGDKGSGANVLTF.

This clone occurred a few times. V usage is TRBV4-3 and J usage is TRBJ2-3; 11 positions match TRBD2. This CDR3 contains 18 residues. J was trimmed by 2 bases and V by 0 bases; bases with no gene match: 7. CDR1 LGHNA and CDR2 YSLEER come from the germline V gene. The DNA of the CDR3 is TGCGCCAGCAGCCAAGATCGGGGGACTAGCGGCCTCACAGATACGCAGTATTTT. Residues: CASSQDRGTSGLTDTQYF.

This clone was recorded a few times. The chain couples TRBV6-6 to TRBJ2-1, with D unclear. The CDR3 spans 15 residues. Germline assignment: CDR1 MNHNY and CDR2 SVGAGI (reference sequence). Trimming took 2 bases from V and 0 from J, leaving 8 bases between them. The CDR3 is CASSYDSSSYNEQFF. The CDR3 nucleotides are TGTGCCAGCAGTTACGACTCGAGCTCCTACAATGAGCAGTTCTTC.

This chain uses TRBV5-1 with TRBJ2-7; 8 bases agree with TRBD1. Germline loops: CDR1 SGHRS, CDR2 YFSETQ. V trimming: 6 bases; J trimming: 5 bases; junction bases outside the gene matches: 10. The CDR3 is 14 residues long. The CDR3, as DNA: TGCGCCAGCAACCTCGGACAGGGCTATGACGAGCAGTACTTC. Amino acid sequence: CASNLGQGYDEQYF.

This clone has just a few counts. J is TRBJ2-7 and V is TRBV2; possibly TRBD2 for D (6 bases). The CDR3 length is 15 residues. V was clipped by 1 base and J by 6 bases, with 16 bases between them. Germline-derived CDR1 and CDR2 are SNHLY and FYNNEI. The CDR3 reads CASSEEGPSSVEQYF. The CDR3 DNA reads TGTGCCAGCAGTGAAGAGGGACCCTCTAGCGTCGAGCAGTACTTC.

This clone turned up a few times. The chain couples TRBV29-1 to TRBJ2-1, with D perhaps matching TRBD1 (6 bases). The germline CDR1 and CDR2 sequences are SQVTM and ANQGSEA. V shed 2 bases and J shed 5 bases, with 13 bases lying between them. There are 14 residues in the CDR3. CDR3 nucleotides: TGCAGCGTTGAAAGGGGGATGGGGGACAATGAGCAGTTCTTC. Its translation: CSVERGMGDNEQFF.

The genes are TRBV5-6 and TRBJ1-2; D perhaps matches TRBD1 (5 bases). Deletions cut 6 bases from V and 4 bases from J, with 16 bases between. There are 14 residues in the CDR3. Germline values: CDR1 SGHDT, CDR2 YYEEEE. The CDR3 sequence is CASTPLTDRYGYTF. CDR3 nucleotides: TGTGCCAGCACCCCCCTGACAGATCGCTATGGCTACACCTTC.

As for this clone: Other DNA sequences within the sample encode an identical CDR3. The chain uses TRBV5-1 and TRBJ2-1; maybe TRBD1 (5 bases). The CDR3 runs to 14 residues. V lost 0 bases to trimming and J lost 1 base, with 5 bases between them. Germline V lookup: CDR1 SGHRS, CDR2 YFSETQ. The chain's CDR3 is CASSLGQSYNEQFF. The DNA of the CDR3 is TGCGCCAGCAGCTTGGGACAGTCCTACAATGAGCAGTTCTTC.

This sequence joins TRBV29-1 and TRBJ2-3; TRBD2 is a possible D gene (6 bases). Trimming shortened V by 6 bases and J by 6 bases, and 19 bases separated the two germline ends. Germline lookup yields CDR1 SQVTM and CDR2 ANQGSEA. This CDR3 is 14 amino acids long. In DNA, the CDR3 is TGCAGCGTCCTGCTAGCGCCCGCCGGGGATACGCAGTATTTT. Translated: CSVLLAPAGDTQYF.

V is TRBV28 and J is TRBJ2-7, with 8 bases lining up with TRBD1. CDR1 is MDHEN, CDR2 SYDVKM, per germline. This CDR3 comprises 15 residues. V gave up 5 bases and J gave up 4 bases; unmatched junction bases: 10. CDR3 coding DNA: TGTGCCAGCAGTCCCCACAGGGGGGCCTCTTACGAGCAGTACTTC. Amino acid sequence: CASSPHRGASYEQYF.